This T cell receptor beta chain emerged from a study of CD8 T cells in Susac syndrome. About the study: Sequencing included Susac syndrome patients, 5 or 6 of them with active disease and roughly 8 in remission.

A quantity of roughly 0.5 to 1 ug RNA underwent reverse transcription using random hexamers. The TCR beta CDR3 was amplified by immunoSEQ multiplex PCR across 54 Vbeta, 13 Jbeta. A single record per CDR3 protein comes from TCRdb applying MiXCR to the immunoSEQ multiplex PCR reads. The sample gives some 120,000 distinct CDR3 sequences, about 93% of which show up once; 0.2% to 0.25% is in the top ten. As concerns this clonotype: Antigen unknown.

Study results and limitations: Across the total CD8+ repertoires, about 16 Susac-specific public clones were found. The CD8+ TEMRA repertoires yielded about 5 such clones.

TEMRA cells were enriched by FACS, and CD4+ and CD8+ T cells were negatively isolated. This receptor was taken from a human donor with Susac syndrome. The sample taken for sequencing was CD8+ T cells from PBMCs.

For the CDR3, the DNA is TGTGCCTGGAGTGGACACAACGTCTATGGCTACACCTTC. Protein: CAWSGHNVYGYTF. The chain couples TRBV30 to TRBJ1-2, with no clear D. There are 13 residues in the CDR3. Germline V lookup: CDR1 GTSNPN, CDR2 SVGIG (reference sequence). Trimming stripped 1 base from V and 4 bases from J, with 10 bases between.